A single T cell receptor beta chain is shown here with its context. The antigen is undetermined. In the same sample, other DNA sequences code for this CDR3. The method was immunoSEQ multiplex PCR; TCRdb's version includes in-frame clones alone and lacks a portion of them. The sample lists approximately 11,000 clones; 70% were seen once. The data derive from a study of tissue T cells after allogeneic stem cell transplantation. Study findings and constraints: TCR repertoires tracked anatomic similarity, regardless of disease or transplant status. Only a limited share of tissue TCRs appeared in blood or spleen.

Between the trimmed V and J ends, which lost 2 bases and 4 bases, there was a span of 5 bases. Germline-derived CDR1 and CDR2 are LNHDA and SQIVND (reference sequence). This CDR3 region has 12 residues. Autopsy tissues spanned esophagus to rectum, liver, skin, and lymphoid organs including spleen. The sample consisted of tissue from the right colon, taken at autopsy. The TCR sequence derives from a woman aged 18-50 years with breast cancer. The chain couples TRBV19 to TRBJ1-2; D unresolved. The CDR3 DNA reads TGTGCCAGTAGTATACGGAGCTATGGCTACACCTTC. Translating gives CASSIRSYGYTF.